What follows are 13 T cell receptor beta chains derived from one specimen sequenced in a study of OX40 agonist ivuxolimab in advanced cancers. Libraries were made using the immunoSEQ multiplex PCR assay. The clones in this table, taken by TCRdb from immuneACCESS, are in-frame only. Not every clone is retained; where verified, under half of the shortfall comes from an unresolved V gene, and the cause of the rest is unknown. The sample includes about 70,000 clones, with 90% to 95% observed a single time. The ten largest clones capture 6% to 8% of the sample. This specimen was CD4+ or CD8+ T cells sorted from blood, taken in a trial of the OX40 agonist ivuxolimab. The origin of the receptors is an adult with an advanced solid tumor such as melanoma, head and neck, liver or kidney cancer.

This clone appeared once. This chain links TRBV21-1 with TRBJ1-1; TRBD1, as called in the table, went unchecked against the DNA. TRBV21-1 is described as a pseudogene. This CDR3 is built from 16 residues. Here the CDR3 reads CASSKALSGDDTEAFF. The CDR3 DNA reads TGTGCCAGCAGCAAAGCGCTTTCAGGGGACGACACTGAAGCTTTCTTT.

The CDR3 DNA reads as TGTGCCAGCAGCTTTCAGGGGAACACTGAAGCTTTCTTT. It codes for CASSFQGNTEAFF. The V and J genes are TRBV5-6 and TRBJ1-1; D possibly corresponds to TRBD1 (5 bases). Trimming removed 2 bases at V and 1 base at J, with 6 bases between. This CDR3 has 13 amino acids. Per germline, CDR1 SGHDT and CDR2 YYEEEE. The full variable domain, in which reference TRBV5-6 and TRBJ1-1 provide the parts outside the CDR3, is DAGVTQSPTHLIKTRGQQVTLRCSPKSGHDTVSWYQQALGQGPQFIFQYYEEEERQRGNFPDRFSGHQFPNYSSELNVNALLLGDSALYLCASSFQGNTEAFFGQGTRLTVV.

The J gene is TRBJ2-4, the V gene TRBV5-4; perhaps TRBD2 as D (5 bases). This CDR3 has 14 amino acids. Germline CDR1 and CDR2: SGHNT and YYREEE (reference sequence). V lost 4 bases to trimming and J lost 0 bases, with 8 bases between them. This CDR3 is CASSLGVAKNIQYF. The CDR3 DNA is TGTGCCAGCAGCCTGGGAGTAGCCAAAAACATTCAGTACTTC.

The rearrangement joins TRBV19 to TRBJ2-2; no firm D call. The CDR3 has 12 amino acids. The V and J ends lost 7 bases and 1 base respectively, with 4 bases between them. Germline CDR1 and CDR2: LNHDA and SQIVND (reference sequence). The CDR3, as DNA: TGTGCCAGTAACCAGAACACCGGGGAGCTGTTTTTT. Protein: CASNQNTGELFF.

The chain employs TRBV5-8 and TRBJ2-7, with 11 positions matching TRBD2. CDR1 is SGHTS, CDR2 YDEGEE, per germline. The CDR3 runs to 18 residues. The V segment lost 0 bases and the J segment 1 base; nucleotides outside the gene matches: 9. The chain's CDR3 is CASSLGLAGFMRSYEQYF. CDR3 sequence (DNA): TGTGCCAGCAGCTTGGGACTAGCGGGGTTCATGCGATCCTACGAGCAGTACTTC.

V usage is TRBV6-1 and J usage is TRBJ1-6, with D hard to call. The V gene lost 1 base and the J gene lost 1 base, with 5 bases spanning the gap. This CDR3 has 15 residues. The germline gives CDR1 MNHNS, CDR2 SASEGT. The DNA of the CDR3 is TGTGCCAGCAGTGAAGAAGGGTCCTATAATTCACCCCTCCACTTT. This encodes CASSEEGSYNSPLHF.

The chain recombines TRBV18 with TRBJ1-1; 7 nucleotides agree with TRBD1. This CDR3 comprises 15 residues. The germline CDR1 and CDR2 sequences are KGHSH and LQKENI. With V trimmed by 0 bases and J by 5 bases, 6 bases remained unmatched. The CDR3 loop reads CASSPPTGVVTEAFF. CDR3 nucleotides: TGTGCCAGCTCACCACCAACAGGGGTGGTAACTGAAGCTTTCTTT.

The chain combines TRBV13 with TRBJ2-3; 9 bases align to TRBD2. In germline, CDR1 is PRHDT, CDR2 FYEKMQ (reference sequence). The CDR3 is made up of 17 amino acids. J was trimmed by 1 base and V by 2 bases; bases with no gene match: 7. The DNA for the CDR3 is TGTGCCAGCAGCTTAACGACTGGCGGGGGGGGCACAGATACGCAGTATTTT. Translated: CASSLTTGGGGTDTQYF.

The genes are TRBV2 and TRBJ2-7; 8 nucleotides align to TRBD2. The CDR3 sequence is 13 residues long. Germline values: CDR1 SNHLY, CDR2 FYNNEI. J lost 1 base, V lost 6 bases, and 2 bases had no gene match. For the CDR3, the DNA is TGTGCCAGCAGAGGCGGGGGGTCCTACGAGCAGTACTTC. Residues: CASRGGGSYEQYF.

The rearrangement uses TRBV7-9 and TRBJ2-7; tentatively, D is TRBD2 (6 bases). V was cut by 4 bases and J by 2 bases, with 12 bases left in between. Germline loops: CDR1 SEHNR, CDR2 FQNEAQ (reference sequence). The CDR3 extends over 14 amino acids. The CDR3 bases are TGTGCCAGCAGCTCCGGGGGAGCGCCCTACGAGCAGTACTTC. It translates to CASSSGGAPYEQYF.

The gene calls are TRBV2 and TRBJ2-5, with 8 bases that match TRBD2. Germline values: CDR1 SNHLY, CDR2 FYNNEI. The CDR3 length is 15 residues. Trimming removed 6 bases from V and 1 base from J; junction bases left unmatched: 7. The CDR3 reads CASRPAGEGQETQYF. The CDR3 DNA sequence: TGTGCCAGCAGGCCAGCGGGGGAAGGCCAAGAGACCCAGTACTTC.

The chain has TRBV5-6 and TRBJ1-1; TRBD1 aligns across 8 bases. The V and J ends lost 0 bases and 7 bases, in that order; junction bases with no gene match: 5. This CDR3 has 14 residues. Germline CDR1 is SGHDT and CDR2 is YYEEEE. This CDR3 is CASSLGQGLLEAFF. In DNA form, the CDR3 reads TGTGCCAGCAGCTTGGGACAGGGGCTCCTTGAAGCTTTCTTT.

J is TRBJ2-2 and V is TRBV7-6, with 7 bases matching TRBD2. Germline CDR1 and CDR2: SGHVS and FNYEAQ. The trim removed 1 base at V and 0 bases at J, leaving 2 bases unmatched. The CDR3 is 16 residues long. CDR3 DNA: TGTGCCAGCAGCTTAGGGCTAGCGGCGAACACCGGGGAGCTGTTTTTT. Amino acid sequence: CASSLGLAANTGELFF.